This TCR beta chain was identified during a study of radiotherapy plus CTLA-4 blockade in lung cancer. Chemo-refractory metastatic non-small-cell lung cancer patients underwent focal radiation alongside CTLA-4 blockade with ipilimumab. Sequencing was performed with immunoSEQ multiplex PCR; in TCRdb, only in-frame clones are kept and a portion is missing. Of roughly 45,000 clones in the sample, roughly 60% were seen once. General study points: It was early blood T cell clone dynamics, with interferon-beta, that reportedly best predicted response.

The germline gives CDR1 LNHDA, CDR2 SQIVND (reference sequence). The CDR3 has 16 amino acids. V lost 3 bases to trimming and J lost 2 bases; unmatched junction nucleotides: 6. With respect to this clone: Its antigen is currently unknown.

The clonotype comes from a human donor with non-small cell lung cancer who had a partial response to radiotherapy plus ipilimumab. The sample here was peripheral blood, taken from a patient treated with radiotherapy plus ipilimumab. This sequence joins TRBV19 and TRBJ1-5; 8 nucleotides agree with TRBD1. This CDR3 reads CASSIDRGMGNQPQHF. Written as DNA, the CDR3 is TGTGCCAGTAGTATTGACAGGGGAATGGGCAATCAGCCCCAGCATTTT.